This T cell receptor beta chain came from a study of neurological immune-mediated disorders. The CDR3 contains 18 residues. The germline gives CDR1 MNHEY, CDR2 SVGAGI. Trimming left V 5 bases short and J 0 bases short, with 19 bases between. TCRdb itself ran the 5' RACE reads through MiXCR, one entry per CDR3 protein. The repertoire holds roughly 50,000 distinct CDR3 sequences, 25% seen once, with more than 20% in the top ten. PBMCs stored at -80 C, 2 million in total, were the source of the unsorted libraries. This receptor was taken from a woman in her 70s in good health. V is TRBV6-5 and J is TRBJ1-4; D is ambiguous. The sample taken for sequencing was PBMCs. CDR3 coding DNA: TGTGCCAGCAGTAGCCGTCGGTCAAAGATTACAACTAATGAAAAACTGTTTTTT. Translating gives CASSSRRSKITTNEKLFF.